The rows below give T cell receptor beta chains drawn from one sample of a study of shared clonotypes between healthy human individuals. TCRdb keeps only in-frame clones here, not all; method: immunoSEQ multiplex PCR. The sample yields 400,000 to 550,000 clones, around 80% seen once. The material sequenced was PBMCs. The receptors shown here come from a woman aged 40 to 50 in good health. Some clones in this sample may be carry-over from other donors' samples. CDR3s leave out the opening cysteine and the closing phenylalanine or tryptophan.

v_gene: TRBV27; j_gene: TRBJ1-5; CDR3aa: ASSLGWGRDSNQPQH
v_gene: TRBV7-2; j_gene: TRBJ1-1; CDR3aa: ASSLLGQGSDLNAF
v_gene: TRBV6-5; j_gene: TRBJ2-7; CDR3aa: ASSYSFGSSYEQY
v_gene: TRBV29-1; j_gene: TRBJ1-2; CDR3aa: SAGTGGDYGYT
v_gene: TRBV5-1; j_gene: TRBJ2-1; CDR3aa: ASSPGQGFYNEQF
v_gene: TRBV28; j_gene: TRBJ2-1; CDR3aa: ASSLTTGAYNEQF
v_gene: TRBV9; j_gene: TRBJ2-7; CDR3aa: ASSVDQRNGVEQY
v_gene: TRBV10-1; j_gene: TRBJ2-3; CDR3aa: ASSPGLQTDTQY
v_gene: TRBV30; j_gene: TRBJ2-7; CDR3aa: AWGVPEGHEQY
v_gene: TRBV5-1; j_gene: TRBJ1-5; CDR3aa: ASSFAGDQPQH
v_gene: TRBV5-8; j_gene: TRBJ2-5; CDR3aa: ASSLWWQGGETQY
v_gene: TRBV30; j_gene: TRBJ1-2; CDR3aa: AWSAGNYGYT
v_gene: TRBV7-9; j_gene: .; CDR3aa: ASSLAVRTGGLGSYEQY
v_gene: TRBV25-1; j_gene: TRBJ2-7; CDR3aa: ASSEYPQGADEQY
v_gene: TRBV29-1; j_gene: TRBJ2-1; CDR3aa: SVAGSGNYNEQF
v_gene: TRBV7-2; j_gene: TRBJ2-7; CDR3aa: ASSFRLGAYEQY
v_gene: TRBV7-3; j_gene: TRBJ2-6; CDR3aa: ASSFRGGANVLT
v_gene: TRBV29-1; j_gene: TRBJ2-7; CDR3aa: SVVSGEHEQY
v_gene: TRBV4-3; j_gene: TRBJ2-7; CDR3aa: ASSQTLLVAGVSYEQY
v_gene: TRBV15; j_gene: TRBJ1-1; CDR3aa: ATSRVMNTEAF
v_gene: TRBV28; j_gene: TRBJ2-2; CDR3aa: ASSRLGQGATGELF
v_gene: TRBV11-2; j_gene: TRBJ2-3; CDR3aa: ASSIFTDTQY
v_gene: TRBV4-1; j_gene: TRBJ2-2; CDR3aa: ASSRDPWTGELF
v_gene: TRBV6-5; j_gene: TRBJ1-5; CDR3aa: ASSYPSTGVQPQH
v_gene: TRBV2; j_gene: TRBJ2-5; CDR3aa: ASSESRYQETQY
v_gene: TRBV7-9; j_gene: TRBJ2-4; CDR3aa: ASSLAGDPGAKNIQY